Below, one TCR beta chain is given with its context. These data belong to a study of technical replicates of blood from a handful of donors. Some clones are missing from TCRdb's copy, which holds only in-frame ones; the method was immunoSEQ multiplex PCR. The sample lists under 95,000 clones, roughly 91% seen once, with 0.35% to 0.45% in the top ten. The CDR3 sequence is 19 residues long. The V gene is TRBV21-1, the J gene TRBJ2-1; TRBD2 is the table's D call, not checked against the DNA. TRBV21-1 is deemed a pseudogene. Material: T cells isolated from PBMCs. This TCR was sampled from a human donor in good health. Some clones in this sample may be carry-over from other donors' samples. The CDR3 is CASSKAPTSGSACGNEQFF. CDR3 DNA sequence: TGTGCCAGCAGCAAAGCCCCGACTAGCGGGAGTGCATGTGGAAATGAGCAGTTCTTC.